The 6 T cell receptor beta chains reported below all come from one sample, sequenced in a study of Ad26.COV2.S vaccination and SARS-CoV-2 variants. The assay was immunoSEQ multiplex PCR, and TCRdb's table has in-frame clones only and misses some. The sample lists 350,000 to 450,000 clones, around nine tenths occurring once. Treatment of the sample: about 20 received Ad26.COV2.S at low or high dose, single or two shots; a few received placebo; per-sample allocation not given. Specimens were obtained on day 63 following the first vaccine or placebo injection. The material sequenced was peripheral blood, taken in a trial of Ad26.COV2.S vaccine versus placebo. The receptors stem from a person between 18 and 59 years old who received the Ad26.COV2.S COVID-19 vaccine or a placebo.

The chain carries TRBV28 and TRBJ1-1, with TRBD1 as a possible D gene (6 bases). This CDR3 has 15 residues. V lost 6 bases and J lost 1, with 15 bases in between. The V gene's germline CDR1 is MDHEN and CDR2 SYDVKM. CDR3 region: CASRRWTDSNTEAFF. For the CDR3, the DNA is TGTGCCAGCAGACGTTGGACAGATTCGAACACTGAAGCTTTCTTT.

The chain joins TRBV6-5 to TRBJ2-1; D uncertain. V lost 9 bases and J 5 bases, leaving 17 bases between the germline ends. CDR1 and CDR2 from the germline V gene are MNHEY and SVGAGI. The CDR3 runs to 14 residues. DNA for the CDR3: TGTGCCAGGTCATGGCTTTCCAGGAACAATGAGCAGTTCTTC. This translates into CARSWLSRNNEQFF.

The chain employs TRBV18 and TRBJ1-6; 7 nucleotides match TRBD1. V lost 3 bases, J lost 10 bases, and 12 bases stayed unmatched. Germline V gives CDR1 KGHSH, CDR2 LQKENI. This CDR3 contains 16 residues. CDR3 nucleotide sequence: TGTGCCAGCTCACCGAACACGATGAGGGGGCGATCACCCCTCCACTTT. This codes for CASSPNTMRGRSPLHF.

J is TRBJ1-5 and V is TRBV28; D not resolved. The CDR3 extends over 16 amino acids. V lost 3 bases, J lost 4 bases, and 16 bases lay in between. Germline assignment: CDR1 MDHEN and CDR2 SYDVKM. This CDR3 reads CASSFPGGAVNQPQHF. The CDR3 nucleotides read TGTGCCAGCAGTTTCCCGGGAGGAGCTGTGAATCAGCCCCAGCATTTT.

CDR3 nucleotides: TGTGCCAGCAGCCAATCGGACAGGTTCTATGGCTACACCTTC. Its protein product is CASSQSDRFYGYTF. V usage is TRBV5-4 and J usage is TRBJ1-2, with 7 nucleotides matching TRBD1. The CDR3 consists of 14 residues. The ends lost 4 bases at V and 4 bases at J; junction bases unmatched: 7. Germline V gives CDR1 SGHNT, CDR2 YYREEE (reference sequence).

The genes are TRBV9 and TRBJ2-2; TRBD2 aligns across 11 bases. The CDR3 contains 18 residues. CDR1 and CDR2 (germline): SGDLS, YYNGEE. The trim removed 2 bases at V and 0 bases at J, leaving 6 bases unmatched. CDR3 in amino acids: CASSVGLAGGSNTGELFF. CDR3 DNA: TGTGCCAGCAGCGTGGGTCTAGCGGGAGGCTCGAACACCGGGGAGCTGTTTTTT.